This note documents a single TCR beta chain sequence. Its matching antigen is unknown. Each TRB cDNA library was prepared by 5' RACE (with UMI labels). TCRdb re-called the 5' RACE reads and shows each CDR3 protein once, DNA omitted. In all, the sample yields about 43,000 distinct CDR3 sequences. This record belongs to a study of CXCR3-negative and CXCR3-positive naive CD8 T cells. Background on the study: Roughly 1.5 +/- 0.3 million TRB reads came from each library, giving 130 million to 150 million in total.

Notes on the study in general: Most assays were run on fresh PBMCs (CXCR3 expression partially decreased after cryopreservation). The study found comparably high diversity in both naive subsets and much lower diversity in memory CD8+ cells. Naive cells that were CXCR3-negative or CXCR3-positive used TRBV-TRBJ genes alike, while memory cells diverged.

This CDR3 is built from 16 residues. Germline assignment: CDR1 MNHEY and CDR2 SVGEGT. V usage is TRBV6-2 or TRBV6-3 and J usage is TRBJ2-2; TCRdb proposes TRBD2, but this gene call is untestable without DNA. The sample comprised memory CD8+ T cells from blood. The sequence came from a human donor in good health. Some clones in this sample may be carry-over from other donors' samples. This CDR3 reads CASSHPRTERDGELFF.